A selection of T cell receptor beta chains follows, all from one sample in a study of CD8 T cells in ankylosing spondylitis. TCRdb re-derived calls from the 5' RACE reads in MiXCR, one entry per CDR3 protein. The sample records some 400,000 distinct CDR3 sequences, approximately 20% being singletons. Sequenced material: blood, either unsorted or a sorted T cell fraction (not recorded which). Receptor source: a male donor with ankylosing spondylitis. Each CDR3 is given with its conserved first and last residue. A D gene is named only where the DNA matches it firmly. Clone sizes are given selectively: once, few, many, or a class where the clone is expanded.

V gene	clone size	D gene	J gene	CDR3 DNA	CDR3 protein
TRBV14	NA	NA	TRBJ2-1	TGTGCCAGCAGCCAGTACGGCTCCTACAATGAGCAGTTCTTC	CASSQYGSYNEQFF
TRBV6-5	NA	NA	TRBJ2-1	TGTGCCAGCAGTTACTCGACAGCAGCAAGTGAGCAGTTCTTC	CASSYSTAASEQFF
TRBV4-1	few	NA	TRBJ1-2	TGCGCCAGCAGCCTGAACCGACAGGCTCCCTATGGCTACACCTTC	CASSLNRQAPYGYTF
TRBV11-3	NA	NA	TRBJ2-1	TGTGCCAGCAGAGCCCTGGGTACAGCGTACAATGAGCAGTTCTTC	CASRALGTAYNEQFF
TRBV3-1	NA	NA	TRBJ1-1	TGTGCCAGCAGCCGGGTCCAGCAGAACACTGAAGCTTTCTTT	CASSRVQQNTEAFF
TRBV12-3/TRBV12-4	few	NA	TRBJ2-1	TGTGCCAGCATAAGGGGGGGGCGACTTACTAGGAATGAGCAGTTCTTC	CASIRGGRLTRNEQFF
TRBV5-1	many	NA	TRBJ2-7	TGCGCCAGCAGCTTCCGGCAGGGGCCCTACTACGAGCAGTACTTC	CASSFRQGPYYEQYF
TRBV21-1	NA	NA	TRBJ2-3	TGTGCCAGCAGCGTGAGGGGGCGCCATGTCTTCCCTAGCACAGATACGCAGTATTTT	CASSVRGRHVFPSTDTQYF
TRBV6-1	few	NA	TRBJ1-2	TGTGCCAGCAGTGAAAATAGGGGTGTAAACTATGGCTACACCTTC	CASSENRGVNYGYTF
TRBV2	NA	NA	TRBJ2-2	TGTGCCAGCAGTGAAGTCCTGACGTCGAGCGGGGAGCTGTTTTTT	CASSEVLTSSGELFF
TRBV10-3	NA	NA	TRBJ1-4	TGTGCCATCGGGTCCCCGGACCGGGAAAAACTGTTTTTT	CAIGSPDREKLFF
TRBV7-6	NA	NA	TRBJ1-5	TGTGCCAGCAGCTTACTTCAGGGGTCTTATGGCAATCAGCCCCAGCATTTT	CASSLLQGSYGNQPQHF
TRBV27	NA	TRBD2	TRBJ2-3	TGTGCCAGCCCCAGACTAGCGGGATACACAGATACGCAGTATTTT	CASPRLAGYTDTQYF
TRBV12-3/TRBV12-4	NA	TRBD1	TRBJ1-5	TGTGCCAGCAATGGTCCAGGGGGTGGCAATCAGCCCCAGCATTTT	CASNGPGGGNQPQHF
TRBV5-1	NA	TRBD2	TRBJ2-5	TGCGCCAGCCAAATTAGCGCCCGAAAACTAGCGGGAGCTTCTGAGACCCAGTACTTC	CASQISARKLAGASETQYF
TRBV11-2	few	NA	TRBJ2-1	TGTGCCAGCAGCTTAGTCGGGTTTCGGGGGAGGCTGAAGTTCTTC	CASSLVGFRGRLKFF
TRBV3-1	NA	NA	TRBJ2-1	TGTGCCAGCCGGGGGGACAGCTCCTACAATGAGCAGTTCTTC	CASRGDSSYNEQFF
TRBV20-1	few	TRBD2	TRBJ2-7	TGCAGTGCCCCGAGTCGATTAGCGGGGTTTCCCCCCTACGAGCAGTACTTC	CSAPSRLAGFPPYEQYF
TRBV14	few	NA	TRBJ1-1	TGTGCCAGCAGCCGCCGACAGGCCCGAGACACTGAAGCTTTCTTT	CASSRRQARDTEAFF
TRBV5-6	NA	TRBD1	TRBJ2-1	TGTGCCAGCAGCCACAAACTCCGGGACAGAGCCTACAATGAGCAGTTCTTC	CASSHKLRDRAYNEQFF
TRBV7-2	few	TRBD2	TRBJ2-1	TGTGCCAGCAGCCGCCAGTTGGGGACTAGCGGGGGAAATGAGCAGTTCTTC	CASSRQLGTSGGNEQFF
TRBV20-1	NA	TRBD1	TRBJ2-7	TGCAGCGCGAATCCGGGACAGGGGTTCGAGCAGTACTTC	CSANPGQGFEQYF
TRBV29-1	few	NA	TRBJ1-1	TGCAGCGTTGAGGACCCTAGAAACACTGAAGCTTTCTTT	CSVEDPRNTEAFF
TRBV28	NA	NA	TRBJ2-2	TGTGCCAGCAGTTTAGGGCAGGCCTACAACACCGGGGAGCTGTTTTTT	CASSLGQAYNTGELFF
TRBV18	NA	NA	TRBJ2-7	TGTGCCAGCTCACCACCCACAACTCCCTCCTACGAGCAGTACTTC	CASSPPTTPSYEQYF
TRBV10-3	few	NA	TRBJ2-3	TGTGCCATCGGTCTCCAGGGGTATCCAGATACGCAGTATTTT	CAIGLQGYPDTQYF
TRBV28	few	NA	TRBJ2-2	TGTGCCAGCAGTAGTTACGGGACCGGAACCGGGGAGCTGTTTTTT	CASSSYGTGTGELFF
TRBV4-1	NA	NA	TRBJ1-3	TGCGCCAGCAGCCAAGAAGGCGCAGGATACTCTGGAAACACCATATATTTT	CASSQEGAGYSGNTIYF
TRBV9	once	TRBD2	TRBJ2-7	TGTGCCAGCAGCCCCCTCCTAGCGGGAGCGGGGGAGCAGTACTTC	CASSPLLAGAGEQYF
TRBV4-2	few	NA	TRBJ1-2	TGTGCCAGCAGCCATACCCAGGGTATCAACTATGGCTACACCTTC	CASSHTQGINYGYTF
TRBV12-3/TRBV12-4	NA	NA	TRBJ1-5	TGTGCCAGCAGTTCCCCCGACAGAGAGAATCAGCCCCAGCATTTT	CASSSPDRENQPQHF
TRBV19	NA	NA	TRBJ2-5	TGTGCCCCGAGGGTTCGCCAAGAGACCCAGTACTTC	CAPRVRQETQYF
TRBV29-1	NA	NA	TRBJ2-7	TGCAGCGTCTCAGGGGTGTACGAGCAGTACTTC	CSVSGVYEQYF
TRBV5-5	NA	NA	TRBJ1-3	TGTGCCAGCAGCTCCCCAGCGGGGGCGAGGGGAAACACCATATATTTT	CASSSPAGARGNTIYF
TRBV7-8	NA	NA	TRBJ1-5	TGTGCCAGCAGCTTAAGGGTCGGGGGGCGGAATAGCAATCAGCCCCAGCATTTT	CASSLRVGGRNSNQPQHF
TRBV27	NA	NA	TRBJ2-3	TGTGCCAGCAGTTTTCAGGATTCAACAGATACGCAGTATTTT	CASSFQDSTDTQYF
TRBV3-1	many	TRBD2	TRBJ2-5	TGTGCCAGCAGTCGTGGACTAGCTGAAGAGACCCAGTACTTC	CASSRGLAEETQYF
TRBV5-1	NA	TRBD2	TRBJ2-1	TGCGCCAGCAGCTCAGGCCTAGCGGTTAAATCCTACAATGAGCAGTTCTTC	CASSSGLAVKSYNEQFF
TRBV9	NA	TRBD2	TRBJ2-3	TGTGCCAGCAGCGTAGTAGGGCTAGCGGGTGATACGCAGTATTTT	CASSVVGLAGDTQYF
TRBV28	NA	NA	TRBJ1-4	TGTGCCAGCAGTTTACAGGGTTCGGAAAAACTGTTTTTT	CASSLQGSEKLFF
TRBV3-1	few	NA	TRBJ2-2	TGTGCCAGCAGCCAGGGGAGAATCACCGGGGAGCTGTTTTTT	CASSQGRITGELFF
TRBV9	few	NA	TRBJ2-7	TGTGCCAGCAGCGTAGTTCACGGGGGAGGTGCCGAGCAGTACTTC	CASSVVHGGGAEQYF
TRBV5-1	few	NA	TRBJ2-2	TGCGCCAGCAGCTTGGGACTTTTCACCGGGGAGCTGTTTTTT	CASSLGLFTGELFF
TRBV28	NA	TRBD1	TRBJ2-3	TGTGCCAGCATATCCGGGACAGGGGATCGAACGCAGTATTTT	CASISGTGDRTQYF
TRBV6-5	NA	NA	TRBJ2-3	TGTGCCAGCAGTTACGGTGTCTCAGATACGCAGTATTTT	CASSYGVSDTQYF
TRBV7-9	NA	NA	TRBJ2-1	TGTGCCAGCAGCACCTCGGGACGGATTTACAATGAGCAGTTCTTC	CASSTSGRIYNEQFF
TRBV4-1	few	NA	TRBJ2-3	TGCGCCAGCAGCCAAGGCGGGGGCGCATATACGCAGTATTTT	CASSQGGGAYTQYF
TRBV5-1	NA	NA	TRBJ2-1	TGCGCCAGCAGTCGGATGGACTCTTACAATGAGCAGTTCTTC	CASSRMDSYNEQFF
TRBV11-2	many	TRBD2	TRBJ2-1	TGTGCCAGCAGCTTAGGGCGGGAGGGGTTGTATGAGCAGTTCTTC	CASSLGREGLYEQFF
TRBV30	NA	NA	TRBJ2-7	TGTGCCTGGAAGTCCCTTGCCTACGAGCAGTACTTC	CAWKSLAYEQYF
TRBV2	NA	TRBD1	TRBJ2-7	TGTGCCAGCAGCCCTAGGACAGGGGACCCCTACGAGCAGTACTTC	CASSPRTGDPYEQYF
TRBV9	NA	NA	TRBJ2-5	TGTGCCAGCAGCCCGAGGGGGGGAGCTGAGACCCAGTACTTC	CASSPRGGAETQYF
TRBV3-1	NA	TRBD2	TRBJ2-3	TGTGCCAGCAGCCAAGAAGTGGGGATAGCGGGAGTGGCAGATACGCAGTATTTT	CASSQEVGIAGVADTQYF
TRBV4-1	NA	TRBD2	TRBJ2-7	TGCGCCAGCAGCTACGGACTAGCAGGGGCCTCCTACGAGCAGTACTTC	CASSYGLAGASYEQYF
TRBV2	NA	NA	TRBJ1-6	TGTGCCAGCAGTGAAGAGAGTGGTTGGGGTTCACCCCTCCACTTT	CASSEESGWGSPLHF